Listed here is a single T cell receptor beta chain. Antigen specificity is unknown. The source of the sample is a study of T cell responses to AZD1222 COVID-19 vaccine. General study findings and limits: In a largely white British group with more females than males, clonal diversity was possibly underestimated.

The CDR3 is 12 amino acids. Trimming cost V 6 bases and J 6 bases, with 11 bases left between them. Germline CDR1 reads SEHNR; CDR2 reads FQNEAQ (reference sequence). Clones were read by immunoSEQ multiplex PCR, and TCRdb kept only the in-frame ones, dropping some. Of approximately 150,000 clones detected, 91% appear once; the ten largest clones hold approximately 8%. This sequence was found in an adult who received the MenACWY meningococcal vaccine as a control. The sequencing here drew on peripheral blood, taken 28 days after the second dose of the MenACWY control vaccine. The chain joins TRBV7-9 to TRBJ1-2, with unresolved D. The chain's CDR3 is CASSRTTDGYTF. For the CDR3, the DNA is TGTGCCAGCAGTAGAACAACCGATGGCTACACCTTC.